This T cell receptor (beta chain) was profiled in a study of blood T cell repertoires in COVID-19. Study-level information: The United States, Italy and Spain were the sources of the acute and convalescent COVID-19 samples. T cells, B-cell-depleted T cells, or PBMCs supplied cDNA or gDNA.

The CDR3 covers 12 residues. The trim removed 1 base at V and 9 bases at J, leaving 5 bases unmatched. The germline V gene has CDR1 GTSNPN and CDR2 SVGIG (reference sequence). In the study's own analysis: Nucleated cell counts were estimated from reference gene primer amplification. Sequenced by immunoSEQ multiplex PCR; TCRdb stores in-frame clones only, minus some. The V and J calls and clone size come from that table; D and trimming were worked out from the DNA. The sample shows 110,000 or so clones, nearly 90% of them seen only once. This clonotype was obtained from a woman in her seventies who had recovered from COVID-19. The chain employs TRBV30 and TRBJ2-7; 8 bases map to TRBD1. Material for sequencing was peripheral blood. Here the CDR3 reads CAWSDFTGGQYF. The CDR3 DNA is TGTGCCTGGAGTGACTTCACAGGGGGGCAGTACTTC.